The 8 T cell receptor beta chains in this list originate from one sample, sequenced in a study of Ad26.COV2.S vaccination and SARS-CoV-2 variants. Sample treatment: some 20 received Ad26.COV2.S at low or high dose, single or two shots; roughly five received placebo; per-sample allocation not given. Sampling was done on day 63 after the first vaccine or placebo injection. Sequencing used immunoSEQ multiplex PCR; TCRdb keeps in-frame clones, though not all of them. In the table there are under 300,000 clones, around 88% of which are singletons. Sample: peripheral blood, taken in a trial of Ad26.COV2.S vaccine versus placebo. The receptor source for this set is a person aged 18-65 years who received the Ad26.COV2.S COVID-19 vaccine or a placebo.

The chain has TRBV4-1 and TRBJ2-4, with 9 bases aligning to TRBD2. The CDR3 sequence is 16 residues long. CDR1 and CDR2 (germline): MGHRA, YSYEKL. V shed 0 bases and J 8 bases; nucleotides not matched to a gene: 8. The CDR3 sequence is CASSQDWRGGPDIQYF. DNA for the CDR3: TGCGCCAGCAGCCAAGATTGGCGGGGGGGGCCTGACATTCAGTACTTC.

The chain is built from TRBV27 and TRBJ2-7; D is unclear. Germline V gives CDR1 MNHEY, CDR2 SMNVEV (reference sequence). This CDR3 has 13 amino acids. With 6 bases removed from V and 2 bases from J, the gap between germline ends came to 11 bases. CDR3 region: CASSRSGPYEQYF. The CDR3 DNA follows: TGTGCCAGCAGCCGCTCCGGACCCTACGAGCAGTACTTC.

The sample holds a few counts of this clone. V gene TRBV4-1 combines with J gene TRBJ1-1, with D tentatively TRBD1 (5 bases). The V end was cut by 4 bases, the J end by 0 bases, with 12 bases between. The CDR3 runs to 15 residues. Germline V gene sequence: CDR1 MGHRA, CDR2 YSYEKL. Written as DNA, the CDR3 is TGCGCCAGCAGCCTGGAGGGGCCCTTGAACACTGAAGCTTTCTTT. The encoded protein is CASSLEGPLNTEAFF.

This chain uses TRBV28 with TRBJ2-1; 11 nucleotides align to TRBD2. The germline V gene encodes CDR1 MDHEN and CDR2 SYDVKM. V gave up 3 bases and J gave up 8 bases; unmatched junction bases: 9. CDR3 length: 16 residues. The CDR3 DNA is TGTGCCAGCAGTTTGGTTAGCGGGAGGGCCAAGGATGAGCAGTTCTTC. It translates to CASSLVSGRAKDEQFF.

The chain is built from TRBV6-2 or TRBV6-3 and TRBJ2-3, with unresolved D. Germline CDR1 is MNHEY and CDR2 is SVGEGT. V was trimmed by 6 bases and J by 7 bases, leaving 14 bases between them. The CDR3 loop spans 13 amino acids. The CDR3 spells CASRPAPRNTQYF. The CDR3 DNA follows: TGTGCCAGCAGGCCTGCCCCCAGGAATACGCAGTATTTT.

This chain links TRBV2 with TRBJ1-2, with D perhaps matching TRBD1 (5 bases). The CDR3 runs 14 residues. V was clipped by 5 bases and J by 7 bases, with 17 bases between them. CDR1 SNHLY and CDR2 FYNNEI come from the germline V gene. CDR3 sequence (DNA): TGTGCCAGCAGTTCTACCGGGGGGGTGGGTGGCTACACCTTC. Translated, it gives CASSSTGGVGGYTF.

The chain employs TRBV12-5 and TRBJ2-5; TRBD1 matches 9 bases. The germline CDR1 and CDR2 sequences are LGHNT and FRNRAP. CDR3 length: 14 residues. J gave up 2 bases and V 5 bases, and 3 bases lay outside the gene matches. Written as DNA, the CDR3 is TGTGCTAGTGGTGGGGACAGGGAACAAGAGACCCAGTACTTC. It specifies CASGGDREQETQYF.

The rearrangement links TRBV24-1 to TRBJ2-1, with 7 positions matching TRBD2. Germline values: CDR1 KGHDR, CDR2 SFDVKD. This CDR3 region has 18 residues. V trimming: 3 bases; J trimming: 7 bases; junction bases outside the gene matches: 17. The CDR3 sequence: CATSDQTSRLAARNEQFF. In DNA form, the CDR3 reads TGTGCCACCAGTGATCAGACATCTCGACTAGCTGCCCGGAATGAGCAGTTCTTC.